This entry describes one T cell receptor (beta chain). Its antigen is still unknown. The data are from a study of T cells in tuberculosis. Study observations and caveats: Active tuberculosis patients had shorter CDR3-alpha; the beta difference was nonsignificant.

Data came from immunoSEQ multiplex PCR; TCRdb stores just in-frame clones and leaves some out. The sample has about 25,000 clones, nearly 97% seen once. CDR3 length equals 14 residues. Germline V CDR1 and CDR2: SGHRS, YFSETQ. V lost 2 bases and J 5 bases, leaving 13 bases between the germline ends. V usage is TRBV5-1 and J usage is TRBJ2-5, with D possibly being TRBD2 (5 bases). Sequenced sample: PBMCs. The clonotype originates from a donor aged 10-29 years with latent tuberculosis or without tuberculosis infection. CDR3 sequence: CASSLDGWRETQYF. CDR3 coding DNA: TGCGCCAGCAGCTTAGATGGGTGGAGGGAGACCCAGTACTTC.